These 2 T cell receptor beta chains originate from one sample sequenced in a study of blood T cell repertoires in COVID-19. Clones were sequenced by immunoSEQ multiplex PCR, and TCRdb holds only the in-frame ones, with some missing. The sample lists 470,000 or so clones, roughly 85% occurring once. Sequencing was carried out using PBMCs or T cells enriched from blood (not recorded which). The receptors were gathered from a woman aged 18-30 years with acute COVID-19.

The chain uses TRBV2 and TRBJ1-4, with a possible D match to TRBD1 (5 bases). This CDR3 contains 14 residues. Germline loops: CDR1 SNHLY, CDR2 FYNNEI. Trimming took off 5 bases at V and 6 bases at J, with 13 bases between the two ends. CDR3 amino acids: CASSTDSSYEKLFF. In nucleotides, the CDR3 is TGTGCCAGCAGTACCGACAGTTCGTATGAAAAACTGTTTTTT.

The chain employs TRBV6-5 and TRBJ1-1, with a weak D call TRBD1 (6 bases). V lost 5 bases to trimming and J lost 4 bases, with 14 bases between them. The CDR3 totals 14 residues. In germline, CDR1 is MNHEY, CDR2 SVGAGI. CDR3 amino acids: CASSTGWGGTEAFF. CDR3 coding DNA: TGTGCCAGCAGTACAGGGTGGGGGGGCACTGAAGCTTTCTTT.